A selection of T cell receptor beta chains follows, all from one sample in a study of cytomegalovirus exposure and HLA in healthy donors. Sequencing used immunoSEQ multiplex PCR; TCRdb keeps in-frame clones, though not all of them. Of roughly 63,000 clones in the sample, 80% to 90% were seen once. Sequencing used PBMCs. The receptors stem from a woman aged 18-29 years in good health and CMV-seronegative. Each CDR3 is given with its conserved first and last residue. A D gene is named only where the DNA matches it firmly. The size of a clone is reported for some rows only, either as once, few or many, or as a class for expanded clones.

V	size	D	J	CDR3
TRBV10-1	once	TRBD1	TRBJ2-3	CASSLVPGQGAADTQYF
TRBV11-2	NA	NA	TRBJ1-6	CASSPRLRGSRLSSPLHF
TRBV19	NA	TRBD2	TRBJ2-7	CASSTYSLARTVSYEQYF
TRBV5-5	NA	NA	TRBJ1-3	CASSDGTLSGNTIYF
TRBV27	NA	NA	TRBJ2-1	CASSSTVYNEQFF
TRBV5-8	NA	NA	TRBJ2-7	CASSRDRDYEQYF
TRBV18	NA	TRBD1	TRBJ1-5	CASSPPGGRNQPQHF
TRBV19	NA	TRBD1	TRBJ1-6	CASSAQRTGVSYNSPLHF
TRBV7-2	NA	NA	TRBJ1-3	CASLGGSGNTIYF
TRBV4-1	NA	NA	TRBJ2-7	CASSQDFSTRRRASEQYF
TRBV5-1	NA	NA	TRBJ1-2	CASSLAQSYGYTF
TRBV6-1	NA	NA	TRBJ2-3	CASIREMDHTQYF
TRBV19	NA	TRBD1	TRBJ1-1	CATRQGWDTEAFF
TRBV2	NA	NA	TRBJ1-1	CASLVVLGERGTEAFF
TRBV4-1	NA	TRBD2	TRBJ2-4	CASSQGGGVRDIQYF
TRBV5-5	medium-sized	NA	TRBJ1-5	CASRWGVGNQPQHF
TRBV6-1	NA	TRBD1	TRBJ1-2	CASSEWTGPNYGYTF
TRBV7-9	few	TRBD1	TRBJ1-2	CASSRTGAYTF